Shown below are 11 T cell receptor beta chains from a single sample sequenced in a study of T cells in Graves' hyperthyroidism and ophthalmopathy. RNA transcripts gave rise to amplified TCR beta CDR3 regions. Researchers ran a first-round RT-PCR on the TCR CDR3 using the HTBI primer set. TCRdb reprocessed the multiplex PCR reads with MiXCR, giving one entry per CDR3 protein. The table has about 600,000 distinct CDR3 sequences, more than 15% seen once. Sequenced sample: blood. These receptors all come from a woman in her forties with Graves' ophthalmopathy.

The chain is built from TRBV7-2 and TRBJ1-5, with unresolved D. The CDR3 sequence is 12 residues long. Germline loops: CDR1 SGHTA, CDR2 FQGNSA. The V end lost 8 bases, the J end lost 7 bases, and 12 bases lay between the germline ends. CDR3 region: CASYRVEQPQHF. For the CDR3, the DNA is TGTGCCAGCTACCGGGTCGAGCAGCCCCAGCATTTT. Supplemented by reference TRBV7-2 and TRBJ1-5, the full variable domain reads GAGVSQSPSNKVTEKGKDVELRCDPISGHTALYWYRQSLGQGLEFLIYFQGNSAPDKSGLPSDRFSAERTGGSVSTLTIQRTQQEDSAVYLCASYRVEQPQHFGDGTRLSIL.

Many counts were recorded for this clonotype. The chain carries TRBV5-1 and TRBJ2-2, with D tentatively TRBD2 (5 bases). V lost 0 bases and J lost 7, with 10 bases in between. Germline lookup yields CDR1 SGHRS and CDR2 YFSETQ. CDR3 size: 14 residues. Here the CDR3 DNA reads TGCGCCAGCAGCTTGGATTACGAGGGCGGGGAGCTGTTTTTT. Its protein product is CASSLDYEGGELFF. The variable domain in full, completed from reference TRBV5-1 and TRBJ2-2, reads KAGVTQTPRYLIKTRGQQVTLSCSPISGHRSVSWYQQTPGQGLQFLFEYFSETQRNKGNFPGRFSGRQFSNSRSEMNVSTLELGDSALYLCASSLDYEGGELFFGEGSRLTVL.

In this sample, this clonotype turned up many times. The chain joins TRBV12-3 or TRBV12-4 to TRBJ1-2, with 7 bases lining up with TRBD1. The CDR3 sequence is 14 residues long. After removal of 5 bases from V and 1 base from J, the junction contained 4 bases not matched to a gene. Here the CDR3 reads CASSPWDSNYGYTF. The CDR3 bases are TGTGCCAGCAGTCCATGGGACAGTAACTATGGCTACACCTTC.

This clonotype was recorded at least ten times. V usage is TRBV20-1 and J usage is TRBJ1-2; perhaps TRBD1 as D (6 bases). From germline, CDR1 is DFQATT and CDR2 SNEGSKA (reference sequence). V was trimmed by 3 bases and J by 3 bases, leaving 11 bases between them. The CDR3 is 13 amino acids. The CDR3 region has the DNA TGCAGTGCTAGCCCAGGGGCGTACTATGGCTACACCTTC. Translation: CSASPGAYYGYTF.

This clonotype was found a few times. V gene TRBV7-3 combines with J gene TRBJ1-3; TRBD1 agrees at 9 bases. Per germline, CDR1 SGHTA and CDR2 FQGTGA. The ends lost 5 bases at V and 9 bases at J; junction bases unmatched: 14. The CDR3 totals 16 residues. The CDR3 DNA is TGTGCCAGCAGCCCCGGCCCGGACAGGGGAGGTTCCACCATATATTTT. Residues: CASSPGPDRGGSTIYF.

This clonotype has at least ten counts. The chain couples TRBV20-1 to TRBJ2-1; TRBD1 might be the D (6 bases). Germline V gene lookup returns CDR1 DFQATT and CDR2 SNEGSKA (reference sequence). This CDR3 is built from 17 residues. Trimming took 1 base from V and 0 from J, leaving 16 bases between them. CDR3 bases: TGCAGTGCTAGAGGCCCTCGACAGGCGAGCTCCTACAATGAGCAGTTCTTC. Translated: CSARGPRQASSYNEQFF.

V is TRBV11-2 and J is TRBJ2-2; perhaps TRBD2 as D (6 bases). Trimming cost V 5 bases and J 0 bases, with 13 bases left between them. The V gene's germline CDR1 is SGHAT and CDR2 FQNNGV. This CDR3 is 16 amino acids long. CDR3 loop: CASSTGTAANTGELFF. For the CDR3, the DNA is TGTGCCAGCAGCACCGGGACTGCAGCGAACACCGGGGAGCTGTTTTTT.

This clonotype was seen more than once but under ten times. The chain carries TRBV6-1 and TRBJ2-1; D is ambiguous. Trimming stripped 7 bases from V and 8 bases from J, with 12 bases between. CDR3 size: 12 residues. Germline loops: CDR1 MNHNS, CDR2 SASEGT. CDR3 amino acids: CASTQQLHEQFF. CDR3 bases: TGTGCCAGCACCCAACAATTGCATGAGCAGTTCTTC.

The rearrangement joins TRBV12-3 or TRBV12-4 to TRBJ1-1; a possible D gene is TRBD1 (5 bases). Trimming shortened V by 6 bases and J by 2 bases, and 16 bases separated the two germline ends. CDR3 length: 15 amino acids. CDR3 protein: CASSQFGQRNTEAFF. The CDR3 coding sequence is TGTGCCAGCAGCCAATTCGGACAAAGAAACACTGAAGCTTTCTTT.

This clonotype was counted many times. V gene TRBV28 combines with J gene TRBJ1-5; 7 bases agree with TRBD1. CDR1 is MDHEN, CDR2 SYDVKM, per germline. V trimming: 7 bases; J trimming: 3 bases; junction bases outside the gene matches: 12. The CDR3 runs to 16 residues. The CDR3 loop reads CASKGARIFLNQPQHF. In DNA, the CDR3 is TGTGCCAGCAAGGGGGCAAGGATTTTTCTCAATCAGCCCCAGCATTTT.

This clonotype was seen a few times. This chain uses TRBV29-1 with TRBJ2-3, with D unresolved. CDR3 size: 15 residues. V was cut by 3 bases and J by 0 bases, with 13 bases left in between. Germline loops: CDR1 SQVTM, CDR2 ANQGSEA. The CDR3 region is CSVDSGYESTDTQYF. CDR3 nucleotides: TGCAGCGTTGATTCGGGTTACGAAAGCACAGATACGCAGTATTTT.